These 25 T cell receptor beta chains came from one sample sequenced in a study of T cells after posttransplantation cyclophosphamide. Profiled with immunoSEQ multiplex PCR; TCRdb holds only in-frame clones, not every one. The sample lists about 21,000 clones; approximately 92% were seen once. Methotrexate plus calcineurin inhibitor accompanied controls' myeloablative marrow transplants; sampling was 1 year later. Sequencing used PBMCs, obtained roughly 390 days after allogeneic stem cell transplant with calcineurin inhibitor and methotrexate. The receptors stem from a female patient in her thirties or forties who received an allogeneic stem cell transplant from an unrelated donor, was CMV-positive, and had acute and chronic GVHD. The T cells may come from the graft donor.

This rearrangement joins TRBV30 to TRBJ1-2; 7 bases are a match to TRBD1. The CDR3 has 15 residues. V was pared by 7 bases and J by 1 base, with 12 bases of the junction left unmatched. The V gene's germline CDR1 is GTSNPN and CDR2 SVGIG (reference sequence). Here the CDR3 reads CAYPRRGRNNYGYTF. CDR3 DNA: TGTGCCTACCCAAGGAGGGGGCGGAATAACTATGGCTACACCTTC.

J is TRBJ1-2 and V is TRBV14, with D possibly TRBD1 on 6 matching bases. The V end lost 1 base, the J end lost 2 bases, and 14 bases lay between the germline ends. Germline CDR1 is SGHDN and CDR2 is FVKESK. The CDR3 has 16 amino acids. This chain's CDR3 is CASSQGGTWENYGYTF. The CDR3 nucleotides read TGTGCCAGCAGCCAAGGGGGGACATGGGAGAACTATGGCTACACCTTC.

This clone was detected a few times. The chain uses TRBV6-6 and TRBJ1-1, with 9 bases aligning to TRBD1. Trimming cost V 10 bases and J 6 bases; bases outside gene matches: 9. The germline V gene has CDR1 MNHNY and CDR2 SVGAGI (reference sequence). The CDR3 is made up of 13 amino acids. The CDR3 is CATRGQGKSEAFF. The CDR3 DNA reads TGTGCCACCAGGGGACAGGGTAAATCTGAAGCTTTCTTT.

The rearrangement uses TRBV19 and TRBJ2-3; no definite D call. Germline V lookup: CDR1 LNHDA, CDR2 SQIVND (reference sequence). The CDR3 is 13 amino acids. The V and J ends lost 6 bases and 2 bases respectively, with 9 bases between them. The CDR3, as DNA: TGTGCCAGTAGAAACTTCCCCACAGATACGCAGTATTTT. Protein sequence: CASRNFPTDTQYF. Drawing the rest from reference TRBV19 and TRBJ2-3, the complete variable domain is DGGITQSPKYLFRKEGQNVTLSCEQNLNHDAMYWYRQDPGQGLRLIYYSQIVNDFQKGDIAEGYSVSREKKESFPLTVTSAQKNPTAFYLCASRNFPTDTQYFGPGTRLTVL.

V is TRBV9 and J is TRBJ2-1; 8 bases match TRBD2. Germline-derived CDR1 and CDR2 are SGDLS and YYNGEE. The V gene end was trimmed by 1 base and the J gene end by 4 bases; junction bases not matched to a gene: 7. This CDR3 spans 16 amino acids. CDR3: CASSVRASGSYNEQFF. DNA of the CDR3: TGTGCCAGCAGCGTAAGGGCAAGCGGGAGTTACAATGAGCAGTTCTTC.

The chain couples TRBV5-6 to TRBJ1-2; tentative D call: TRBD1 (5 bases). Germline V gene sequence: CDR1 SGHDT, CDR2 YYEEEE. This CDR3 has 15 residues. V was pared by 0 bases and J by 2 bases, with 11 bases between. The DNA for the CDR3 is TGTGCCAGCAGCTTGGTTCAGGGTGGGAACTATGGCTACACCTTC. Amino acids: CASSLVQGGNYGYTF.

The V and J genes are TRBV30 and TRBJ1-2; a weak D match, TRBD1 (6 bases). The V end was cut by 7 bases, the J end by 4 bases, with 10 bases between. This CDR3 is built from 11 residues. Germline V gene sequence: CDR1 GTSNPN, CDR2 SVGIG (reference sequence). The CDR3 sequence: CAYLGAYGYTF. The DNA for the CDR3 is TGTGCCTACCTGGGGGCCTATGGCTACACCTTC.

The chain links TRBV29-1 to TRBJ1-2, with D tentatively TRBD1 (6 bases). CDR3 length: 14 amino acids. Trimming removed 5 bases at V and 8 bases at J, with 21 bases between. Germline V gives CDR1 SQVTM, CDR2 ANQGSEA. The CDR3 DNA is TGCAGCGTTCCCGTGAACAGGGCCACTGCGGGCTACACCTTC. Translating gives CSVPVNRATAGYTF.

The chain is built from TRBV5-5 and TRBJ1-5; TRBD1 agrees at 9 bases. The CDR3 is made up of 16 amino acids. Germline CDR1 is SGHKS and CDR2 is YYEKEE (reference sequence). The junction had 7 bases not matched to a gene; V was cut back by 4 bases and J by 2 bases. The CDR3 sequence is CASSKTGGVGNQPQHF. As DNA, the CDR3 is TGTGCCAGCAGCAAAACAGGGGGCGTCGGCAATCAGCCCCAGCATTTT.

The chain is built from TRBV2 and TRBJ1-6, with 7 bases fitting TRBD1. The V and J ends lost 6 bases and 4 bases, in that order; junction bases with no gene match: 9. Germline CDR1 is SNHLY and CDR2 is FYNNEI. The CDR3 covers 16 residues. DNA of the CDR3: TGTGCCAGCAGCGCTGACAGGGAGATTTATAATTCACCCCTCCACTTT. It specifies CASSADREIYNSPLHF.

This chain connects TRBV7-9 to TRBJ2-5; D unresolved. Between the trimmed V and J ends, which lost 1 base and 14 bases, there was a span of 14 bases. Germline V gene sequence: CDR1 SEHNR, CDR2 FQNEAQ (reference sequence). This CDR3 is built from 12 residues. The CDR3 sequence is CASSLEYSPPYF. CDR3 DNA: TGTGCCAGCAGCTTAGAATACAGCCCCCCCTACTTC.

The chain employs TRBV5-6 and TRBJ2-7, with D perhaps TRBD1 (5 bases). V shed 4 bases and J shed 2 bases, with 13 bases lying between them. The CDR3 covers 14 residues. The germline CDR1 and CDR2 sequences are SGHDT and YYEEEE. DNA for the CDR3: TGTGCCAGCAGCCCTACAGGACGACCCTACGAGCAGTACGTC. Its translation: CASSPTGRPYEQYV.

The CDR3 sequence: CASWWRTDTQYF. The CDR3 coding sequence is TGTGCCAGCTGGTGGCGCACAGATACGCAGTATTTT. This rearrangement joins TRBV2 to TRBJ2-3; D ambiguous. Germline CDR1 reads SNHLY; CDR2 reads FYNNEI. V was cut by 8 bases and J by 1 base, with 7 bases left in between. The CDR3 contains 12 residues.

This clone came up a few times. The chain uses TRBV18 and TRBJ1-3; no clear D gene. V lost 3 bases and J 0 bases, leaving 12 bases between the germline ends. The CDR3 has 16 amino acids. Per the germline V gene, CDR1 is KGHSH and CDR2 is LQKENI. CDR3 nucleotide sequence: TGTGCCAGCTCACCCTGGAGGTTGGGCTCTGGAAACACCATATATTTT. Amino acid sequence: CASSPWRLGSGNTIYF.

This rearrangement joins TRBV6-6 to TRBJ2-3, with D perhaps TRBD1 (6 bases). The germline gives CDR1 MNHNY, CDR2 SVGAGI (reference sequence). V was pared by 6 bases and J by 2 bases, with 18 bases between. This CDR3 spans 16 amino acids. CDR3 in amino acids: CASRPVGARYTDTQYF. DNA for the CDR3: TGTGCCAGCAGACCAGTGGGGGCCCGATACACAGATACGCAGTATTTT.

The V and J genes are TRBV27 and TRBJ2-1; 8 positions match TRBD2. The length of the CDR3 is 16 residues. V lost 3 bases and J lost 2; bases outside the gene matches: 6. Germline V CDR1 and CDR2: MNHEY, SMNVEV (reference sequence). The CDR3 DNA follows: TGTGCCAGCAGTTTCGGACAAGCGGGGGCCTACAATGAGCAGTTCTTC. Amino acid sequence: CASSFGQAGAYNEQFF.

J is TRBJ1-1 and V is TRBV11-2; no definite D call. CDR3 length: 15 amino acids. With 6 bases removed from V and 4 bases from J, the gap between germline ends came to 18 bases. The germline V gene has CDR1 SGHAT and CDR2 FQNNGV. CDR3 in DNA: TGTGCCAGCAGTTCAAAGCCCGGGAGTCGCACTGAAGCTTTCTTT. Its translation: CASSSKPGSRTEAFF.

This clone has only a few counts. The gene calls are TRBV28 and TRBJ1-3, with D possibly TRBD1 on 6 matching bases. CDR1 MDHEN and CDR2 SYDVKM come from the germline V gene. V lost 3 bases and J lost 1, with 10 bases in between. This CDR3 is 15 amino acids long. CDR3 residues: CASSLMQGSGNTIYF. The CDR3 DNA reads TGTGCCAGCAGTTTGATGCAGGGGTCTGGAAACACCATATATTTT.

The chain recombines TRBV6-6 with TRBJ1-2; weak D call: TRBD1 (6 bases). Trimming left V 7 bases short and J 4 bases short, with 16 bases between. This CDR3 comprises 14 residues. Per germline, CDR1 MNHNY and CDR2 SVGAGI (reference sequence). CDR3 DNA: TGTGCCAGCACCCCGGAACAGGGTGGCTATGGCTACACCTTC. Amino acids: CASTPEQGGYGYTF.

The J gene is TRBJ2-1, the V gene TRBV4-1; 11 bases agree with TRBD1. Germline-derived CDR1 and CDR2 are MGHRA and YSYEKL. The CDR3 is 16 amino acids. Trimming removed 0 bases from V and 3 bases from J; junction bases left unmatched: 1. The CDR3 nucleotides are TGCGCCAGCAGCCAAGACGGGACAGGGGGCTACAATGAGCAGTTCTTC. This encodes CASSQDGTGGYNEQFF.

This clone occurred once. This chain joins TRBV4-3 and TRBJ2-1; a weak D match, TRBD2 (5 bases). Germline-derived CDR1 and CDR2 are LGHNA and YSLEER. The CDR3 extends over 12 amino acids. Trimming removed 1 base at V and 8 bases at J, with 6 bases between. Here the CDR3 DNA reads TGCGCCAGCAGCCAAGTCGGGGATGAGCAGTTCTTC. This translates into CASSQVGDEQFF.

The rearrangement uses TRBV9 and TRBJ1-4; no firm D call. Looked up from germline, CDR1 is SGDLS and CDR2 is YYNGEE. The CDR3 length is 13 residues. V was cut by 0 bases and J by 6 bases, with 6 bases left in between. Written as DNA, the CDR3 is TGTGCCAGCAGCGTAGATACAGATGAAAAACTGTTTTTT. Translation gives CASSVDTDEKLFF.

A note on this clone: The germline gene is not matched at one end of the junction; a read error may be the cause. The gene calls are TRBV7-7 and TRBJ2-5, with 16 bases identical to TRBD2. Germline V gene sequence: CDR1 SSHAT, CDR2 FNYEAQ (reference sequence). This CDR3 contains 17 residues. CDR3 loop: CASSSIGTSGRGETQYF. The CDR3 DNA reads TGTGCTAGCAGCTCGATCGGGACTAGCGGGAGGGGAGAGACCCAGTACTTC.

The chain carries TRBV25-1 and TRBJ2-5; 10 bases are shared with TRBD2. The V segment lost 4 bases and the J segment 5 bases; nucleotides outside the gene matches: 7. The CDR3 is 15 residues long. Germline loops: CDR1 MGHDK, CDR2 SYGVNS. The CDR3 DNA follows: TGTGCCAGCAGTGCTCTAGCGGGAGTGGTGGAGACCCAGTACTTC. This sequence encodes CASSALAGVVETQYF.

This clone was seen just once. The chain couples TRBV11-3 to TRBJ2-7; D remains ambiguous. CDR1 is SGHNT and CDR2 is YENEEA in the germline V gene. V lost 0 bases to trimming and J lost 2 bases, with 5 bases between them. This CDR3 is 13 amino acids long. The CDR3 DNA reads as TGTGCCAGCAGCTTAGAGGGCGCCTACGAGCAGTACGTC. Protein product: CASSLEGAYEQYV.